The clone carrying this T cell receptor (beta chain) was seen ten or more times. The antigen is undetermined. Germline assignment: CDR1 DFQATT and CDR2 SNEGSKA (reference sequence). The V segment lost 0 bases and the J segment 9 bases; nucleotides outside the gene matches: 5. CDR3 length equals 14 residues. These data come from a study of T-cell memory formation after mild COVID-19. Study-wide background: For the most part, TCR clusters were specific to one donor.

Using its own MiXCR run on the 5' RACE reads, TCRdb lists one record per CDR3 protein. The sample carries 300,000 or so distinct CDR3 sequences, around 16% recorded once. Overall study findings and caveats: Contracting clones from day 15 to 85 showed balanced CD4/CD8; later expanders favored CD4+.

The rearrangement joins TRBV20-1 to TRBJ1-6, with 7 bases aligning to TRBD1. Input material: PBMCs or a T cell subset sorted from them (not recorded which). This sequence was found in a man between 18 and 29 years old who had mild COVID-19 (a few samples of this study predate the infection). Cell type and time point are not known. The CDR3 loop reads CSARDDREASPLHF. The CDR3, as DNA: TGCAGTGCTAGAGATGACAGGGAGGCTTCACCCCTCCACTTT.